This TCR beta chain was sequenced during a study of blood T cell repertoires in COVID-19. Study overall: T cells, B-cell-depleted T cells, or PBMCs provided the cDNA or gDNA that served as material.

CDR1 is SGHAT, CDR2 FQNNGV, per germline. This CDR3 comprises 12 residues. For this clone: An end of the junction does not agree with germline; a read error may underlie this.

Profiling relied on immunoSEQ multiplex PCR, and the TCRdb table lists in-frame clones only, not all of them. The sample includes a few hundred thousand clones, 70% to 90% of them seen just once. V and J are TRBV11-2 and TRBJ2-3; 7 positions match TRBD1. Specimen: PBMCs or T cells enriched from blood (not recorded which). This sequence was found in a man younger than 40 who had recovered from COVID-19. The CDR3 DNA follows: TGTGCCAGCAGCTTGAGGGGGCCGCCTCCGGATTTT. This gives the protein CASSLRGPPPDF.